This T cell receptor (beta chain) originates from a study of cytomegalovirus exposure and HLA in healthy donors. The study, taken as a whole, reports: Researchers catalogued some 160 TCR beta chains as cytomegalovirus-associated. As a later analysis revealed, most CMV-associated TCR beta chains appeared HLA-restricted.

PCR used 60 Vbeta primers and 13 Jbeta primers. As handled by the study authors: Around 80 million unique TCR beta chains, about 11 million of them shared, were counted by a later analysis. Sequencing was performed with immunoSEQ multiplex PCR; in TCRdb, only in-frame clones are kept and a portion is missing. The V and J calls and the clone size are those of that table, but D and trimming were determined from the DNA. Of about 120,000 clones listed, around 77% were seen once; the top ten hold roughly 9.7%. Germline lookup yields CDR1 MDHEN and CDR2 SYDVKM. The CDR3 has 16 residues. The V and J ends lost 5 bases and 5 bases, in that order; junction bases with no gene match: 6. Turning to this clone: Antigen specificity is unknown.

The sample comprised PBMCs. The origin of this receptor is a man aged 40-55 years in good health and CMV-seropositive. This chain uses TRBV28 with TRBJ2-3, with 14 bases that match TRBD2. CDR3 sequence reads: CASSTPTSGGGDTQYF. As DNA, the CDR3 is TGTGCCAGCAGTACTCCGACTAGCGGGGGGGGAGATACGCAGTATTTT.